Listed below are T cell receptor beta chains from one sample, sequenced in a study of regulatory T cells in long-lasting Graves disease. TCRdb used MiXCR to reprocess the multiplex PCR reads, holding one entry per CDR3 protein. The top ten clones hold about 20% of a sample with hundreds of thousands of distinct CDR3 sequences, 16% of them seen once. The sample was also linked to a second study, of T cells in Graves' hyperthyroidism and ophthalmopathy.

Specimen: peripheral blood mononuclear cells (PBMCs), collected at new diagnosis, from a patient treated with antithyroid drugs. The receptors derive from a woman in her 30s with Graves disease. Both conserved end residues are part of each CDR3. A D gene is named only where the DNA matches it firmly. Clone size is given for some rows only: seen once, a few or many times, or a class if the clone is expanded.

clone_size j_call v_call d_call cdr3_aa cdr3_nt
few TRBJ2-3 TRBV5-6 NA CASSRLHTDTQYF TGTGCCAGCAGCCGACTACACACAGATACGCAGTATTTT
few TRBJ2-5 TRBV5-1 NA CASSSGERETQYF TGCGCCAGCAGCTCGGGAGAGAGAGAGACCCAGTACTTC
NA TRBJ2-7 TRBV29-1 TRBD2 CSAGTSGRGEQYF TGCAGCGCTGGGACTAGCGGGAGGGGCGAGCAGTACTTC
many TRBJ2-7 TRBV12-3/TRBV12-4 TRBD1 CASSSRQGGNEQYF TGTGCCAGCAGTTCCCGACAGGGGGGAAACGAGCAGTACTTC
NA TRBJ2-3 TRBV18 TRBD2 CASSRGTSGGSTDTQYF TGTGCCAGCTCACGAGGGACTAGCGGGGGCTCCACAGATACGCAGTATTTT
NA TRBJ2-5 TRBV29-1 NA CSVGRDAMAQETQYF TGCAGCGTTGGAAGGGACGCGATGGCCCAAGAGACCCAGTACTTC
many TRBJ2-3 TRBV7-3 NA CASSLRQGRTDTQYF TGTGCCAGCAGCTTACGGCAGGGGCGCACAGATACGCAGTATTTT
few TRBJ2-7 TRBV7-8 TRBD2 CASSLMGGLAGGEQYF TGTGCCAGCAGCTTAATGGGGGGACTAGCGGGAGGTGAGCAGTACTTC
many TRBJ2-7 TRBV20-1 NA CSTARQSSYEQYF TGCAGTACCGCCCGCCAGAGCTCCTACGAGCAGTACTTC
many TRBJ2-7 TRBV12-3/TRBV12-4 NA CASSFPLTGPYEQYF TGTGCCAGCAGTTTTCCCCTGACAGGTCCCTACGAGCAGTACTTC
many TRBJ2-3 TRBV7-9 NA CASSRRGTPTHLAYF TGTGCCAGCAGCAGAAGGGGAACGCCAACCCACCTAGCGTATTTT
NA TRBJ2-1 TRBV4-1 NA CASTSRGGEQFF TGCGCCAGCACCTCACGGGGCGGTGAGCAGTTCTTC
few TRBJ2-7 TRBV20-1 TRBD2 CSALGGVSSGPYEQYF TGCAGTGCTCTGGGGGGGGTCTCTAGCGGTCCCTACGAGCAGTACTTC
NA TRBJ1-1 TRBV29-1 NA CSVGGGGGTEAFF TGCAGCGTTGGGGGGGGAGGGGGCACTGAAGCTTTCTTT
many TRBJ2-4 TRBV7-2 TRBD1 CASSLNRGLNIQYF TGTGCCAGCAGCTTAAACAGGGGGCTGAACATTCAGTACTTC
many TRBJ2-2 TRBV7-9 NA CASTSVGGELFF TGTGCCAGCACCTCTGTTGGCGGGGAGCTGTTTTTT
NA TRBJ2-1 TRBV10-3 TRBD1 CAISESNRGINEQFF TGTGCCATCAGTGAGTCCAACAGGGGCATAAATGAGCAGTTCTTC
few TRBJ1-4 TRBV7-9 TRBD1 CASSSRTGRTTNEKLFF TGTGCCAGCAGCTCACGGACAGGGCGGACAACTAATGAAAAACTGTTTTTT
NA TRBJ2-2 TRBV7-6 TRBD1 CASSLASGGATGELFF TGTGCCAGCAGCTTAGCATCAGGGGGCGCGACCGGGGAGCTGTTTTTT
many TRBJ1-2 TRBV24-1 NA CATSPGDYGYTF TGTGCCACCAGTCCAGGGGACTATGGCTACACCTTC
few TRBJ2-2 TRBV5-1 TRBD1 CASSLLWDRVTGELFF TGCGCCAGCAGCTTGTTATGGGACAGAGTCACCGGGGAGCTGTTTTTT
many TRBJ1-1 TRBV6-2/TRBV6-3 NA CASSYSAGYTEAFF TGTGCCAGCAGTTACTCGGCAGGTTATACTGAAGCTTTCTTT
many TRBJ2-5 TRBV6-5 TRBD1 CASSYSLLISGQGQETQYF TGTGCCAGCAGTTACTCCCTACTCATATCAGGACAGGGGCAAGAGACCCAGTACTTC
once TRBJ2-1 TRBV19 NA CASSRQVNNEQFF TGTGCCAGTAGTCGACAGGTTAACAATGAGCAGTTCTTC
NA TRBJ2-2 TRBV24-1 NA CATSDPGRHTGELFF TGTGCCACCAGTGATCCTGGTCGTCACACCGGGGAGCTGTTTTTT
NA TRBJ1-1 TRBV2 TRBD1 CASSGGQYTEAFF TGTGCCAGCAGTGGGGGACAGTACACTGAAGCTTTCTTT
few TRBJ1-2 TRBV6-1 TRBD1 CASSASGGSGGYTF TGTGCCAGCAGTGCCTCAGGGGGCTCGGGTGGCTACACCTTC
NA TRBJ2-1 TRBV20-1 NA CSAPISGGIYSSYNEQFF TGCAGTGCTCCAATTAGTGGGGGGATATACAGCTCCTACAATGAGCAGTTCTTC
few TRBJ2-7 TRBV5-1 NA CASGRKPDRSSYEQYF TGCGCCAGCGGGAGGAAACCCGACCGCTCATCCTACGAGCAGTACTTC
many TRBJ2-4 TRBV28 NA CASTLFQGNIQYF TGTGCCAGCACCTTATTTCAGGGTAACATTCAGTACTTC
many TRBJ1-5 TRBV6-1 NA CASRLYKNQPQHF TGTGCCAGCAGGCTCTACAAGAATCAGCCCCAGCATTTT